The entry below describes one T cell receptor beta chain. Its cognate antigen is unknown. The entry originates in a study of spatial heterogeneity in lung cancer. As for the study in general: A total of around 67 untreated early-stage non-small cell lung cancer patients served as donors. PBMC samples from follow-up, where available, were sequenced a median of roughly two years after resection.

The CDR3 covers 15 residues. General study results and limits: The study found ubiquitous expanded tumor TCRs in blood more at resection than follow-up.

In the library, each TCR cDNA molecule bore its own unique molecular identifier. One entry per CDR3 protein results from TCRdb running MiXCR on the 5' RACE reads. The table lists around 110,000 distinct CDR3 sequences, roughly an eighth of them singletons. Time point noted: blood at routine non-recurrence follow-up after resection. Unsorted tumor, nontumor lung tissue or cryopreserved PBMC supplied the whole RNA. This sequence joins TRBV21-1 and TRBJ2-3; TRBD1 was called by the table and not checked on the DNA. TRBV21-1 is assigned pseudogene status. The sample here was PBMCs, taken at follow-up. The TCR comes from a male donor with early-stage non-small cell lung cancer. The CDR3 DNA reads TGTGCCAGCAGCCCGAAGGGGGGTCCCACAGATACGCAGTATTTT. Residues: CASSPKGGPTDTQYF.